The sequence of this T cell receptor beta chain was determined in a study of blood T cell repertoires in COVID-19. For the study at large: Spain, Italy and the United States supplied samples that represented acute and convalescent COVID-19. T cells, B-cell-depleted T cells, or PBMCs provided the cDNA or gDNA that served as material.

This CDR3 is built from 16 residues. The V segment lost 2 bases and the J segment 4 bases; nucleotides outside the gene matches: 10. Germline lookup yields CDR1 ENHRY and CDR2 SYGVKD. In the study's own analysis: For nucleated cells, counts were estimated from reference gene primer amplification. Sequencing was performed with immunoSEQ multiplex PCR; in TCRdb, only in-frame clones are kept and a portion is missing. The V and J calls and clone size come from that table; D and trimming were worked out from the DNA. The sample gives around 160,000 clones, roughly 88% of which show up once; around 1.3% is in the top ten.

The gene calls are TRBV10-3 and TRBJ1-2, with 7 positions matching TRBD1. Sample: PBMCs or T cells enriched from blood (not recorded which). The TCR was taken from a woman in her twenties or thirties with acute COVID-19. CDR3 DNA sequence: TGTGCCATCAGTGAGCCTCGACAGGGTGAAACCTATGGCTACACCTTC. Translated, it gives CAISEPRQGETYGYTF.